This T cell receptor (beta chain) derives from a study of graft-versus-host responses after intestinal transplantation. Study as a whole: Anti-thymocyte globulin induction was given to all recipients, followed by tacrolimus and steroids for about 3 years. General study points: Detected in recipient marrow were GvH clones, some of which were first observed in ileum or blood. Allograft clonal ratios (graft-versus-host to host-versus-graft) were high in patients who had graft-donor T cell macrochimerism.

Comments on this clone: No antigen is known for it.

Sequencing used immunoSEQ multiplex PCR; TCRdb keeps in-frame clones, though not all of them. The table lists some 70,000 clones, around 87% of them singletons, with less than 9.5% in the top ten. The V gene's germline CDR1 is SEHNR and CDR2 FQNEAQ (reference sequence). The CDR3 loop spans 12 amino acids. V was trimmed by 2 bases and J by 8 bases, leaving 9 bases between them. The specimen was unstimulated CD8+ T cells sorted from spleen or lymph node cells, collected before transplant. V gene TRBV7-9 combines with J gene TRBJ1-1; no reliable D call. This clonotype was obtained from a human donor who was the organ donor for an intestinal transplant. The CDR3 is CASSLILEEAFF. The CDR3 nucleotides read TGTGCCAGCAGCTTAATACTGGAGGAAGCTTTCTTT.